The 31 T cell receptor beta chains below were found in one sample sequenced in a study of OX40 agonist ivuxolimab in advanced cancers. This table comes from immunoSEQ multiplex PCR, and its TCRdb copy is limited to in-frame clones, with some not included. This sample has approximately 68,000 clones, with approximately 92% found just once. The sample in question was CD4+ or CD8+ T cells sorted from blood, obtained in a trial of the OX40 agonist ivuxolimab. These receptor sequences come from an adult with an advanced solid tumor such as melanoma, head and neck, liver or kidney cancer.

The CDR3 sequence: CASSLAAGSSGNTIYF. The CDR3 DNA reads as TGCGCCAGCAGCTTGGCCGCAGGGAGCTCTGGAAACACCATATATTTT. This chain connects TRBV5-1 to TRBJ1-3, with D possibly TRBD1 on 5 matching bases. The CDR3 contains 16 residues. V gave up 0 bases and J gave up 0 bases, with 10 bases separating them. Per germline, CDR1 SGHRS and CDR2 YFSETQ.

V usage is TRBV5-6 and J usage is TRBJ2-7, with D possibly TRBD1 on 6 matching bases. CDR1 is SGHDT, CDR2 YYEEEE, per germline. CDR3 size: 13 residues. The germline V and J ends were trimmed by 4 bases and 5 bases, with 13 bases remaining between them. CDR3 bases: TGTGCCAGCAGCGACAGGCTCCGGCACGAGCAGTACTTC. Its translation: CASSDRLRHEQYF.

The chain employs TRBV6-1 and TRBJ2-7; D gene unclear. The length of the CDR3 is 15 residues. Trimming left V 11 bases short and J 6 bases short, with 26 bases between. Germline V gives CDR1 MNHNS, CDR2 SASEGT. The CDR3 region has the DNA TGTGCCTCCCAACCTTGGGGTTCTCTCCTCGGCGAGCAGTACTTC. It codes for CASQPWGSLLGEQYF.

The rearrangement uses TRBV9 and TRBJ1-1, with D hard to call. Trimming removed 2 bases from V and 1 base from J, with 3 bases in between. Germline V CDR1 and CDR2: SGDLS, YYNGEE. There are 12 residues in the CDR3. The CDR3 here is CASSVTNTEAFF. CDR3 coding DNA: TGTGCCAGCAGCGTCACGAACACTGAAGCTTTCTTT.

The chain recombines TRBV4-1 with TRBJ2-3; either TRBD1 or TRBD2 may fit D (5 bases each). The CDR3 has 13 amino acids. Trimming stripped 7 bases from V and 1 base from J, with 9 bases between. The germline gives CDR1 MGHRA, CDR2 YSYEKL. CDR3 loop: CASTRGGTDTQYF. The CDR3 bases are TGCGCCAGCACGAGGGGCGGCACAGATACGCAGTATTTT.

The V call is TRBV9, the J call TRBJ2-5; 12 bases are shared with TRBD2. Germline loops: CDR1 SGDLS, CDR2 YYNGEE. The trim removed 0 bases at V and 6 bases at J, leaving 6 bases unmatched. CDR3 length: 16 amino acids. The CDR3 loop is CASSVALAGGPKTQYF. In DNA, the CDR3 is TGTGCCAGCAGCGTAGCCCTAGCGGGGGGGCCGAAGACCCAGTACTTC. Drawing the rest from reference TRBV9 and TRBJ2-5, the complete variable domain is DSGVTQTPKHLITATGQRVTLRCSPRSGDLSVYWYQQSLDQGLQFLIQYYNGEERAKGNILERFSAQQFPDLHSELNLSSLELGDSALYFCASSVALAGGPKTQYFGPGTRLLVL.

The V call is TRBV7-8, the J call TRBJ2-7, with TRBD2 matching 9 bases. From germline, CDR1 is SGHVS and CDR2 FQNEAQ. The V segment lost 5 bases and the J segment 3 bases; nucleotides outside the gene matches: 8. This CDR3 spans 15 amino acids. This CDR3 reads CASSGGLADLYEQYF. The CDR3 DNA sequence: TGTGCCAGCAGCGGGGGACTAGCCGACCTCTACGAGCAGTACTTC.

The chain links TRBV5-1 to TRBJ2-1; D unclear. Trimming cost V 4 bases and J 1 base, with 6 bases left between them. There are 13 residues in the CDR3. Per the germline V gene, CDR1 is SGHRS and CDR2 is YFSETQ. CDR3 loop: CASSLTSYNEQFF. CDR3 nucleotides: TGCGCCAGCAGCCTTACTTCCTACAATGAGCAGTTCTTC.

This sequence joins TRBV4-1 and TRBJ1-1; D unresolved. Germline V gives CDR1 MGHRA, CDR2 YSYEKL. This CDR3 contains 11 residues. V was clipped by 4 bases and J by 6 bases, with 6 bases between them. The CDR3 region has the DNA TGCGCCAGCAGCCGGGGTCCTGAAGCTTTCTTT. Encoded protein: CASSRGPEAFF.

The chain has TRBV12-5 and TRBJ2-1, with 12 nucleotides matching TRBD2. This CDR3 region has 15 residues. The V gene end was trimmed by 4 bases and the J gene end by 7 bases; junction bases not matched to a gene: 5. Germline V lookup: CDR1 LGHNT, CDR2 FRNRAP. DNA of the CDR3: TGTGCTAGTGGTTGCCCCCTAGCGGGGGGGAATGAGCAGTTCTTC. Translation gives CASGCPLAGGNEQFF.

J is TRBJ1-4 and V is TRBV19; D might be TRBD1 (6 bases). CDR1 LNHDA and CDR2 SQIVND come from the germline V gene (reference sequence). This CDR3 contains 16 residues. Trimming removed 5 bases at V and 2 bases at J, with 15 bases between. Here the CDR3 reads CASSGEMGATNEKLFF. The CDR3 DNA follows: TGTGCCAGTAGTGGGGAAATGGGGGCGACTAATGAAAAACTGTTTTTT.

The genes are TRBV11-2 and TRBJ2-5; D uncertain. The germline gives CDR1 SGHAT, CDR2 FQNNGV. The CDR3 sequence is 15 residues long. V lost 8 bases, J lost 5 bases, and 21 bases lay in between. The CDR3 nucleotides read TGTGCCAGCGGCGCCGATGGGGTTGTAGGGGAGACCCAGTACTTC. Translation gives CASGADGVVGETQYF.

The chain links TRBV29-1 to TRBJ2-5; D is possibly TRBD1 (6 bases). TRBJ2-7 matches the DNA end more closely, so the J call is doubtful. The CDR3 has 12 residues. Germline loops: CDR1 SQVTM, CDR2 ANQGSEA. This chain's CDR3 is CSVEGQAYEQYF. For the CDR3, the DNA is TGCAGCGTTGAAGGACAGGCCTACGAGCAGTACTTC.

The chain uses TRBV5-1 and TRBJ2-7; 8 bases are a match to TRBD1. Germline V CDR1 and CDR2: SGHRS, YFSETQ. The CDR3 loop spans 15 amino acids. Trimming took 7 bases from V and 3 from J; bases not matched to a gene: 12. For the CDR3, the DNA is TGCGCCAGCGCCCTGCCAGGGGGCGCTGACTACGAGCAGTACTTC. This encodes CASALPGGADYEQYF.

This chain connects TRBV2 to TRBJ2-7, with TRBD1 matching 9 bases. V trimming: 6 bases; J trimming: 4 bases; junction bases outside the gene matches: 10. Germline CDR1 SNHLY, CDR2 FYNNEI. CDR3 length equals 15 residues. CDR3 protein: CASRGPGTGFYEQYF. CDR3 coding DNA: TGTGCCAGCAGGGGCCCCGGGACAGGGTTTTACGAGCAGTACTTC.

This chain links TRBV27 with TRBJ2-7; a possible D gene is TRBD2 (5 bases). V was cut by 2 bases and J by 3 bases, with 23 bases left in between. In germline, CDR1 is MNHEY, CDR2 SMNVEV (reference sequence). This CDR3 has 18 residues. CDR3 amino acids: CASSLTPPSSWEHYEQYF. In nucleotides, the CDR3 is TGTGCCAGCAGTTTAACCCCCCCCTCTAGCTGGGAGCACTACGAGCAGTACTTC.

The chain links TRBV7-9 to TRBJ1-4; 8 nucleotides agree with TRBD1. Germline V gives CDR1 SEHNR, CDR2 FQNEAQ (reference sequence). The V segment lost 4 bases and the J segment 8 bases; nucleotides outside the gene matches: 12. The CDR3 runs 16 residues. CDR3 loop: CASSYFEAGGEEKLFF. The CDR3 DNA reads as TGTGCCAGCAGCTACTTCGAGGCAGGGGGCGAAGAAAAACTGTTTTTT.

The genes are TRBV30 and TRBJ2-3, with 13 bases identical to TRBD2. The CDR3 runs to 14 residues. Germline V gives CDR1 GTSNPN, CDR2 SVGIG (reference sequence). V lost 5 bases, J lost 5 bases, and 4 bases stayed unmatched. The CDR3 nucleotides are TGTGCCTGGGATGGACTAGCGGGGGAAGATACGCAGTATTTT. Its translation: CAWDGLAGEDTQYF.

V gene TRBV4-1 combines with J gene TRBJ2-7, with no clear D. Germline CDR1 reads MGHRA; CDR2 reads YSYEKL. The V and J ends lost 2 bases and 7 bases respectively, with 15 bases between them. This CDR3 comprises 14 residues. The CDR3, as DNA: TGCGCCAGCAGCCAACCGACTCTTTCGCAAGAGCAGTACTTC. It translates to CASSQPTLSQEQYF.

The chain links TRBV9 to TRBJ1-1; D remains unclear. The CDR3 runs to 12 residues. The germline V and J ends were trimmed by 4 bases and 8 bases, with 12 bases remaining between them. CDR1 SGDLS and CDR2 YYNGEE come from the germline V gene. The CDR3 reads CASSPSTVEAFF. The CDR3 nucleotides are TGTGCCAGCAGCCCGAGCACAGTGGAAGCTTTCTTT.

The V call is TRBV11-2, the J call TRBJ2-1, with unresolved D. The CDR3 extends over 16 amino acids. Per germline, CDR1 SGHAT and CDR2 FQNNGV. V shed 5 bases and J shed 0 bases, with 14 bases lying between them. The CDR3 coding sequence is TGTGCCAGCAGCCTTTCTTTTTCCAGCTCCTACAATGAGCAGTTCTTC. Translation: CASSLSFSSSYNEQFF.

The rearrangement uses TRBV5-5 and TRBJ2-5; 7 nucleotides agree with TRBD1. This CDR3 spans 17 amino acids. V dropped 4 bases and J dropped 5; count of bases not matched to a gene: 17. Per the germline V gene, CDR1 is SGHKS and CDR2 is YYEKEE (reference sequence). CDR3 in DNA: TGTGCCAGCAGCAATGGACCCACTGACAGGGTAGGGGAGACCCAGTACTTC. It translates to CASSNGPTDRVGETQYF.

This sequence joins TRBV9 and TRBJ2-3, with D maybe TRBD2 (7 bases). V lost 4 bases and J lost 0, with 12 bases in between. The CDR3 has 15 amino acids. In germline, CDR1 is SGDLS, CDR2 YYNGEE. CDR3 amino acids: CASSYGGGSTDTQYF. DNA of the CDR3: TGTGCCAGCAGCTATGGCGGGGGCAGCACAGATACGCAGTATTTT.

The chain uses TRBV6-5 and TRBJ2-7, with TRBD1 matching over 11 bases. The CDR3 extends over 15 amino acids. The germline V gene has CDR1 MNHEY and CDR2 SVGAGI. Trimming cost V 0 bases and J 3 bases; bases outside gene matches: 1. CDR3 protein: CASSYSGTGGYEQYF. The CDR3 coding sequence is TGTGCCAGCAGTTACTCAGGGACAGGGGGCTACGAGCAGTACTTC.

The chain links TRBV9 to TRBJ1-2, with TRBD1 as a possible D gene (5 bases). The V end was cut by 0 bases, the J end by 3 bases, with 18 bases between. This CDR3 contains 17 residues. The germline V gene has CDR1 SGDLS and CDR2 YYNGEE. CDR3 coding DNA: TGTGCCAGCAGCGTAGCTACTGTCGGGCAGGGTGACTATGGCTACACCTTC. Its protein is CASSVATVGQGDYGYTF.

The chain is built from TRBV23-1 and TRBJ1-5; no clear D gene. TRBV23-1 belongs to the ORF category, with a function that is uncertain. The CDR3 is 16 residues long. V dropped 1 base and J dropped 5 bases, with 15 bases sitting between them. The CDR3 reads CASSQYDPVAYQPQHF. CDR3 in DNA: TGCGCCAGCAGTCAATATGATCCAGTGGCGTATCAGCCCCAGCATTTT.

The J gene is TRBJ2-3, the V gene TRBV7-9; 11 bases align to TRBD2. Germline V lookup: CDR1 SEHNR, CDR2 FQNEAQ (reference sequence). The CDR3 contains 16 residues. V trimming: 4 bases; J trimming: 2 bases; junction bases outside the gene matches: 5. The chain's CDR3 is CASSYLAGGVTDTQYF. The CDR3 DNA is TGTGCCAGCAGCTATCTAGCGGGGGGTGTCACAGATACGCAGTATTTT.

V gene TRBV4-1 combines with J gene TRBJ1-1, with a weak D call TRBD1 (5 bases). There are 15 residues in the CDR3. V was shortened by 1 base and J by 3 bases, with 12 bases between the two germline ends. Germline lookup yields CDR1 MGHRA and CDR2 YSYEKL. The CDR3 nucleotides are TGCGCCAGCAGCCAAGGGGACGGAGCTTACACTGAAGCTTTCTTT. Amino acid sequence: CASSQGDGAYTEAFF.

This sequence joins TRBV5-1 and TRBJ1-1, with TRBD1 matching over 7 bases. From germline, CDR1 is SGHRS and CDR2 YFSETQ. V gave up 0 bases and J gave up 4 bases; unmatched junction bases: 3. The CDR3 contains 14 residues. CDR3 protein: CASSLAQGFTEAFF. The CDR3, as DNA: TGCGCCAGCAGCTTGGCACAGGGGTTCACTGAAGCTTTCTTT.

J is TRBJ2-1 and V is TRBV12-5, with 12 bases that match TRBD2. The CDR3 is 14 residues long. V gave up 5 bases and J gave up 6 bases; unmatched junction bases: 2. In germline, CDR1 is LGHNT, CDR2 FRNRAP. The CDR3 loop is CASGTSGGPNEQFF. The CDR3 nucleotides read TGTGCTAGTGGTACTAGCGGGGGGCCCAATGAGCAGTTCTTC.

The V and J genes are TRBV13 and TRBJ2-7; perhaps TRBD1 as D (5 bases). The CDR3 contains 13 residues. V lost 6 bases and J lost 2, with 11 bases in between. Germline lookup yields CDR1 PRHDT and CDR2 FYEKMQ (reference sequence). The DNA for the CDR3 is TGTGCCAGCAGTTTACAGGTAACCTACGAGCAGTACTTC. Protein sequence: CASSLQVTYEQYF.